This T cell receptor (beta chain) was documented in a study of blood T cell repertoires in COVID-19. The CDR3 is 15 amino acids. The V segment lost 5 bases and the J segment 5 bases; nucleotides outside the gene matches: 10. The germline gives CDR1 SGHTA, CDR2 FQGTGA. Source study methods: Counts of nucleated cells, estimated from reference gene primer amplification, were obtained. Only in-frame clones appear in the TCRdb table, and some are missing; sequencing was by immunoSEQ multiplex PCR. The DNA was the basis for D and trimming; V, J and clone size are from that table. The table has tens of thousands of clones, around 77% seen once.

The receptor was derived from a human donor in a cohort sampled during active COVID-19. The sequenced sample was peripheral blood. The gene calls are TRBV7-3 and TRBJ2-5; 8 bases are a match to TRBD1. The CDR3 sequence: CASSPDRVFGETQYF. CDR3 nucleotide sequence: TGTGCCAGCAGCCCGGACAGGGTCTTCGGGGAGACCCAGTACTTC.